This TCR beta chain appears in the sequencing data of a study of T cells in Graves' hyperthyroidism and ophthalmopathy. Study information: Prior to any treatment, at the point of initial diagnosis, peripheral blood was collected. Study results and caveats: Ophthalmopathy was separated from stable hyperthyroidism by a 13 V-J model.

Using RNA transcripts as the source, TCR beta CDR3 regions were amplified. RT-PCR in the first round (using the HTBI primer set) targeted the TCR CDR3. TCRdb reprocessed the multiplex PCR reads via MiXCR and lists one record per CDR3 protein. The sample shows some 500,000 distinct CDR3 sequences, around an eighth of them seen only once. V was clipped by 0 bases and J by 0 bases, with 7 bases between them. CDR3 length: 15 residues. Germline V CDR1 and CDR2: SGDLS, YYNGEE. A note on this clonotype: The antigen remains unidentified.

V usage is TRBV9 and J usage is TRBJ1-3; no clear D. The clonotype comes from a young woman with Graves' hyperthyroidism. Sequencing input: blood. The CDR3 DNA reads TGTGCCAGCAGCGTAGAGGGAAACTCTGGAAACACCATATATTTT. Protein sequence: CASSVEGNSGNTIYF. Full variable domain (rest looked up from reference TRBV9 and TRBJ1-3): DSGVTQTPKHLITATGQRVTLRCSPRSGDLSVYWYQQSLDQGLQFLIQYYNGEERAKGNILERFSAQQFPDLHSELNLSSLELGDSALYFCASSVEGNSGNTIYFGEGSWLTVV.